The clone carrying this T cell receptor (beta chain) was detected only a few times. Its target is not known. This entry belongs to a study of CD8+ T cells in alopecia areata. The study's findings and limits: Administration of tofacitinib significantly diminished scalp clonality and expanded CD8+ clones within the top 100. The study found higher clonality in lesional than normal scalp, especially in alopecia totalis/universalis.

V lost 1 base to trimming and J lost 10 bases; unmatched junction nucleotides: 10. Germline values: CDR1 LNHNV, CDR2 YYDKDF (reference sequence). This CDR3 is 16 amino acids long. Treatment specified: oral pan-JAK inhibitor, 5-10 mg twice daily. Collected material from alopecia areata patients comprised lesional scalp punch biopsies and peripheral blood. Following RNA extraction, reverse transcription yielded cDNA that acted as the sequencing template. The assay was immunoSEQ multiplex PCR, and TCRdb's table has in-frame clones only and misses some. The table lists 150,000 or so clones, about 71% of them singletons.

V usage is TRBV15 and J usage is TRBJ2-1, with 10 bases matching TRBD2. The clonotype comes from a human donor with alopecia areata. This material consisted of CD4+ T cells sorted from blood, taken at week 4, from a patient treated with tofacitinib. This CDR3 is CATSRGTAGGAREQFF. The CDR3 nucleotides read TGTGCCACCAGCAGAGGAACAGCGGGGGGGGCACGAGAGCAGTTCTTC.